This is a list of T cell receptor beta chains from one sample in a study of STAT3 mutations in large granular lymphocyte leukemia. TCRdb keeps only in-frame clones here, not all; method: immunoSEQ multiplex PCR. The table lists around 12,000 clones, about 84% of them singletons, with around 50% in the top ten. Material for sequencing was peripheral blood mononuclear cells. Source of these receptors: a man between 60 and 75 years old with T-cell large granular lymphocyte leukemia. Some clones in this sample may be carry-over from other donors' samples. CDR3s include the opening cysteine and the closing phenylalanine or tryptophan. A D gene is named only where the DNA matches it firmly. Expanded clones are given a class, and other clones once, few, many or no size at all.

-,TRBD2,TRBV2,TRBJ2-7,TGTGCCAGCAGTGAATTTAGACTAGCGGGGGAGCAGTACTTC,CASSEFRLAGEQYF
-,-,TRBV7-7,TRBJ2-3,TGTGCTAGCAGCTTAGATGGGGGCCCGACAGATACGCAGTATTTT,CASSLDGGPTDTQYF
once,TRBD1,TRBV5-1,TRBJ2-7,TGCGCCAGCAGCCCAACAGGGGAGAGGTCCTACGAGCAGTACTTC,CASSPTGERSYEQYF
once,-,TRBV30,TRBJ2-7,TGTGCCCGCGGGGCCGGGGGAAAAGAGGGTACTTTCTCCTACGAGCAGTACTTC,CARGAGGKEGTFSYEQYF
-,TRBD1,TRBV9,TRBJ1-2,TGTGCCAGCAGCACCCTCGGGACAGGCTATGGCTACACCTTC,CASSTLGTGYGYTF
-,TRBD1,TRBV4-3,TRBJ2-7,TGCGCCAGCAGCCAAGAGGACAGGTCAGGATACGAGCAGTACTTC,CASSQEDRSGYEQYF
-,TRBD2,TRBV19,TRBJ2-7,TGTGCCAGTAGCCCGGGACTAGCGGGAGTGGGAGGCTCCTACGAGCAGTACTTC,CASSPGLAGVGGSYEQYF
-,TRBD1,TRBV19,TRBJ1-1,TGTGCCAGTAGTACCCGACAGGGGGCAAGACCCACTGAAGCTTTCTTT,CASSTRQGARPTEAFF
-,-,TRBV7-9,TRBJ2-2,TGTGCCAGCAGCCCACAGGTTGTAGTTAACACCGGGGAGCTGTTTTTT,CASSPQVVVNTGELFF
-,-,TRBV4-3,TRBJ2-7,TGCGCCAGCAGCCAAGGGCGAGGTTCTTTTCCCGGCGAGCAGTACTTC,CASSQGRGSFPGEQYF
once,-,TRBV10-2,TRBJ2-7,TGCGCCAGCAGTGAGTCGGAAAACGAGCAGTACTTC,CASSESENEQYF
few,-,TRBV6-5,TRBJ2-7,TGTGCCAGCAGCTCCCTCCACGAGCAGTACTTC,CASSSLHEQYF
-,-,TRBV2,TRBJ1-2,TGTGCCAGCAGTGACGTTGGGAGGGGGGATGGCTACACCTTC,CASSDVGRGDGYTF
once,-,TRBV10-1,TRBJ2-7,TGCGCCACCAGGTACCTTTTGTACAAAGTTCGGCACGAGCAGTACTTC,CATRYLLYKVRHEQYF
-,-,TRBV7-6,TRBJ2-6,TGTGCCAGCAGCCTGAGAAATGTCGATGGGGCCAACGTCCTGACTTTC,CASSLRNVDGANVLTF
-,TRBD1,TRBV28,TRBJ1-2,TGTGCCAGCAGTTCGGGACAGAGATATGGCTACACCTTC,CASSSGQRYGYTF
-,TRBD2,TRBV11-2,TRBJ2-3,TGTGCCAGCAGCTTAGGACTAGCGGGAGGAAATACGCAGTATTTT,CASSLGLAGGNTQYF
-,TRBD1,TRBV30,TRBJ1-5,TGTGCCTGGAGTGTACCTCATAGACAGGGGGCAAATCAGCCCCAGCATTTT,CAWSVPHRQGANQPQHF
-,TRBD2,TRBV5-1,TRBJ2-1,TGCGCCAGCAGCTTAGCGGGAGAACCCTCCTACAATGAGCAGTTCTTC,CASSLAGEPSYNEQFF
-,-,TRBV30,TRBJ2-7,TGTGCCTGGAGTGAGGGGGTTTCGGCCTACGAGCAGTACTTC,CAWSEGVSAYEQYF
once,-,TRBV20-1,TRBJ1-1,TGCAGTGCTAGAGCTTTTTCAATGGTAGACTTT,CSARAFSMVDF
-,TRBD1,TRBV29-1,TRBJ2-7,TGCAGCGCCGTAGACAGGGACGAGCAGTACTTC,CSAVDRDEQYF
-,TRBD1,TRBV6-5,TRBJ2-7,TGTGCCAGCAGCTCGCCAGGGGGCCCCTACGAGCAGTACTTC,CASSSPGGPYEQYF
-,-,TRBV5-1,TRBJ2-7,TGCGCCAGCAGCATCCGGGACCCCCCCTCCTACGAGCAGTACTTC,CASSIRDPPSYEQYF
-,-,TRBV7-9,TRBJ2-1,TGTGCCAGCAGCTTAAGGCTAGGTGAGCAGTTCTTC,CASSLRLGEQFF
-,TRBD1,TRBV11-2,TRBJ1-2,TGTGCCAGCAGCTCAGGGGGGGGAGCGGCAGGTGGCTACACCTTC,CASSSGGGAAGGYTF
-,-,TRBV19,TRBJ1-5,TGTGCCAGTAGGTCTAGCAATCAGCCCCAGCATTTT,CASRSSNQPQHF
-,-,TRBV6-5,TRBJ2-3,TGTGCCAGCAGTTTTGGGCAGGCAAGCACAGATACGCAGTATTTT,CASSFGQASTDTQYF
-,-,TRBV7-9,TRBJ2-3,TGTGCCAGCAGCTCAACGCGCCTGACTAGAGATACGCAGTATTTT,CASSSTRLTRDTQYF
-,TRBD1,TRBV5-6,TRBJ2-4,TGTGCCAGCAGCCGAGACAGGGGACGGGATCTTAACATTCAGTACTTC,CASSRDRGRDLNIQYF
-,-,TRBV6-6,TRBJ2-5,TGTGCCAGCAGTTACCCTGGGGCAACCCAAGAGACCCAGTACTTC,CASSYPGATQETQYF
-,TRBD1,TRBV18,TRBJ1-1,TGTGCCAGCTCACCACTTAGGACAGGGGGAAGAATCACTGAAGCTTTCTTT,CASSPLRTGGRITEAFF
-,-,TRBV5-8,TRBJ2-1,TGTGCCAGCACCATTGGAGGGGCCATCTCCGAGCAGTTCTTC,CASTIGGAISEQFF
-,TRBD2,TRBV4-2,TRBJ2-7,TGTGCCAGCAGCCAACTAGCGGGAGGGAGCAACGAGCAGTACTTC,CASSQLAGGSNEQYF
-,TRBD2,TRBV13,TRBJ2-7,TGTGCCAGCAGCTTAAATTCTCGTGTCAGCGGGAGATCCTACGAGCAGTACTTC,CASSLNSRVSGRSYEQYF
-,-,TRBV7-2,TRBJ2-3,TGTGCCAGCAGCGTTCAGCGGACAGATACGCAGTATTTT,CASSVQRTDTQYF
-,-,TRBV2,TRBJ1-2,TGTGCCAGCAGTCTCGAGGGGACGGCGGACTATGGCTACACCTTC,CASSLEGTADYGYTF
-,-,TRBV4-3,TRBJ2-1,TGCGCCAGCAGCCAAGATGAGGATTACAATGAGCAGTTCTTC,CASSQDEDYNEQFF
-,TRBD2,TRBV5-1,TRBJ2-2,TGCGCCAGCAGCTTGGGTCCTAGCGGGAGAACGGGCACCGGGGAGCTGTTTTTT,CASSLGPSGRTGTGELFF
-,TRBD2,TRBV18,TRBJ2-1,TGTGCCAGCTCACCCACGGCTAGCGGGAGCTACAATGAGCAGTTCTTC,CASSPTASGSYNEQFF
medium-sized,TRBD2,TRBV5-4,TRBJ2-7,TGTGCCAGCAGCTCGTTGCGGGAGGGCCTGGGAGAGCAGTACTTC,CASSSLREGLGEQYF
medium-sized,-,TRBV6-6,TRBJ2-7,TGTGCCAGCAGCCGTACAAAAGACAACCACGAGCAGTACTTC,CASSRTKDNHEQYF
few,TRBD1,TRBV28,TRBJ1-1,TGTGCCAGCAGGTCCACAGGGGCCACTGAAGCTTTCTTT,CASRSTGATEAFF
-,-,TRBV6-6,TRBJ1-1,TGTGCCAGCAGATATACCGGCACTGAAGCTTTCTTT,CASRYTGTEAFF
-,-,TRBV30,TRBJ2-2,TGTGCCTGGAGTGTCCGGGGCACCGGGGAGCTGTTTTTT,CAWSVRGTGELFF
-,TRBD2,TRBV30,TRBJ2-7,TGTGCCTGGAGGACTAGCGGGAGCGCCGAGCAGTACTTC,CAWRTSGSAEQYF
-,-,TRBV14,TRBJ1-4,TGTGCCAGCAGCCCCTTAGGGACTAATGAAAAACTGTTTTTT,CASSPLGTNEKLFF
-,-,TRBV2,TRBJ2-2,TGTGCCAGCAGGTTGGGGAGTATCTCCGGGGAGCTGTTTTTT,CASRLGSISGELFF